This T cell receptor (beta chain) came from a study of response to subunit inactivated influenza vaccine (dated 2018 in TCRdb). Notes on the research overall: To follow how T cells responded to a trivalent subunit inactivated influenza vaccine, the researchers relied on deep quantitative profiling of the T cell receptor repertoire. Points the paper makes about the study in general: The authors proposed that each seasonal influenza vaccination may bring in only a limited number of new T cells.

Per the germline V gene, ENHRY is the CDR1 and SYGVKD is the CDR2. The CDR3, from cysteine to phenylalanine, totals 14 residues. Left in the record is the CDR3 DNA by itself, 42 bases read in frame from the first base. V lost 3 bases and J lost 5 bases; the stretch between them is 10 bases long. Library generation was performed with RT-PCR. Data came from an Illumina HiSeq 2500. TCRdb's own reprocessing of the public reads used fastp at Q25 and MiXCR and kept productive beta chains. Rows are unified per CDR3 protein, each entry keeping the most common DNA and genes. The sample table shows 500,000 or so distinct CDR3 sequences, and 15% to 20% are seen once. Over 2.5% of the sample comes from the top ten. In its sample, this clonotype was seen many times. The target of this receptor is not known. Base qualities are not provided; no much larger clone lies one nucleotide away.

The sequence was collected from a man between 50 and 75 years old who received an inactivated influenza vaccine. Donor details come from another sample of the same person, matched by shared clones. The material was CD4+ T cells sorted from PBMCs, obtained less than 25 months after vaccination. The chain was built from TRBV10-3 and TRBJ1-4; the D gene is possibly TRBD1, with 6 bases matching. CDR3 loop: CAISEVRGNEKLFF. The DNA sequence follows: TGTGCCATCAGTGAAGTTAGGGGGAATGAAAAACTGTTTTTT.